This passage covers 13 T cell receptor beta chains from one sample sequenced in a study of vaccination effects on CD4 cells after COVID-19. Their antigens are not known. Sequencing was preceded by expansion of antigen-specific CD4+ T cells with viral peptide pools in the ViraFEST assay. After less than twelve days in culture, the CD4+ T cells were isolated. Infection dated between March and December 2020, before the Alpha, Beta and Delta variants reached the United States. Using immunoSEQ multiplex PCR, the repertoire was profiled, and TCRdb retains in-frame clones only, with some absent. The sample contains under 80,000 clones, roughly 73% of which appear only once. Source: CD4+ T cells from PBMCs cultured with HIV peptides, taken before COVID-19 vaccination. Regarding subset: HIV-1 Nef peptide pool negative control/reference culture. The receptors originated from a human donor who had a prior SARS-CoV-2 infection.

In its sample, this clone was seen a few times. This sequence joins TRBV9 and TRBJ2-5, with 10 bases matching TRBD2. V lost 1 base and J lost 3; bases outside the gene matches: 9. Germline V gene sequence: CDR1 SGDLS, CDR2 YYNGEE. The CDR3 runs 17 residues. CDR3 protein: CASSVTGLAALEETQYF. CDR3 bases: TGTGCCAGCAGCGTAACCGGACTAGCGGCCTTGGAAGAGACCCAGTACTTC.

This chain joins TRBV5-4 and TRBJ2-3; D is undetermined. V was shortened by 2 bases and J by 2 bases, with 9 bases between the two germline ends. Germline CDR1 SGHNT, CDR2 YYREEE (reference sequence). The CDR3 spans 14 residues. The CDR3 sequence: CASSFRQYTDTQYF. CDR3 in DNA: TGTGCCAGCAGCTTTCGGCAGTACACAGATACGCAGTATTTT.

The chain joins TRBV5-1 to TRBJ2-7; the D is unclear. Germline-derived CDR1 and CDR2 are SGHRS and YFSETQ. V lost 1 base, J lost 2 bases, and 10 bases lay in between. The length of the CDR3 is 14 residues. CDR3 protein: CASSLNLGTYEQYF. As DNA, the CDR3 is TGCGCCAGCAGCTTGAACTTAGGGACCTACGAGCAGTACTTC. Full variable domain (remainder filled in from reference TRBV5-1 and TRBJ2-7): KAGVTQTPRYLIKTRGQQVTLSCSPISGHRSVSWYQQTPGQGLQFLFEYFSETQRNKGNFPGRFSGRQFSNSRSEMNVSTLELGDSALYLCASSLNLGTYEQYFGPGTRLTVT.

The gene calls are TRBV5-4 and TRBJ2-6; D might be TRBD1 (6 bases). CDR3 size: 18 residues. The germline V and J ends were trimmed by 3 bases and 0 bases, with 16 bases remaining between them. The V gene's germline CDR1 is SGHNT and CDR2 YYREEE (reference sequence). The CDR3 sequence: CASSSGVGTISGANVLTF. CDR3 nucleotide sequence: TGTGCCAGCAGCTCAGGAGTCGGGACAATCTCTGGGGCCAACGTCCTGACTTTC.

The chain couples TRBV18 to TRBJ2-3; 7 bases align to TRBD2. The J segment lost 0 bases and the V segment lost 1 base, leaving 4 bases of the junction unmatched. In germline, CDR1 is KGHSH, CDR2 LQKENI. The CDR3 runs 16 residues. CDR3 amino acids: CASSPQSGISTDTQYF. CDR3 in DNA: TGTGCCAGCTCACCACAGAGCGGGATTAGCACAGATACGCAGTATTTT.

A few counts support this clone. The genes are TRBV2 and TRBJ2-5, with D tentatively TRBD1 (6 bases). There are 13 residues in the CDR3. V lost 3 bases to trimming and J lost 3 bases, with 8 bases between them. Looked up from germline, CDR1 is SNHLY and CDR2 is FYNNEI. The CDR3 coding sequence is TGTGCCAGCAGTGAGAACAGGGAAGAGACCCAGTACTTC. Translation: CASSENREETQYF. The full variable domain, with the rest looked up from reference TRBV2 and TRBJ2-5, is EPEVTQTPSHQVTQMGQEVILRCVPISNHLYFYWYRQILGQKVEFLVSFYNNEISEKSEIFDDQFSVERPDGSNFTLKIRSTKLEDSAMYFCASSENREETQYFGPGTRLLVL.

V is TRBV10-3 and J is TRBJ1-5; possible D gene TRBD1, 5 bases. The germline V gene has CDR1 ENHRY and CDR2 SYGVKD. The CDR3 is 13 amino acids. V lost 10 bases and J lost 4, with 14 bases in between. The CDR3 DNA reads TGTGCCACCCGCGTCAGGGAAAATCAGCCCCAGCATTTT. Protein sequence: CATRVRENQPQHF.

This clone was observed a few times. This CDR3 reads CASSQDGGNQPQHF. The CDR3 nucleotides are TGTGCCAGCAGCCAGGACGGGGGCAATCAGCCCCAGCATTTT. The rearrangement links TRBV5-4 to TRBJ1-5; D ambiguous. From germline, CDR1 is SGHNT and CDR2 YYREEE (reference sequence). This CDR3 has 14 residues. V was cut by 4 bases and J by 2 bases, with 10 bases left in between.

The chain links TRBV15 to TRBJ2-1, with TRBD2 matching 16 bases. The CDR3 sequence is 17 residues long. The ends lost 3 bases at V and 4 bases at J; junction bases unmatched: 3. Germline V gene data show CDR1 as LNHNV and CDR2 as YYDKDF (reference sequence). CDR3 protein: CATSRGLAGGPYNEQFF. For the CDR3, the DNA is TGTGCCACCAGCAGGGGACTAGCGGGAGGGCCTTACAATGAGCAGTTCTTC.

In DNA, the CDR3 is TGTGCCAGCTCGCTCCGGGACAGGCCCGCTAACTATGGCTACACCTTC. Translating gives CASSLRDRPANYGYTF. The chain carries TRBV18 and TRBJ1-2; 8 positions match TRBD1. The CDR3 covers 16 residues. Germline V gene sequence: CDR1 KGHSH, CDR2 LQKENI. V was pared by 6 bases and J by 0 bases, with 9 bases of the junction left unmatched. Combining the CDR3 with reference TRBV18 and TRBJ1-2 gives the whole variable domain NAGVMQNPRHLVRRRGQEARLRCSPMKGHSHVYWYRQLPEEGLKFMVYLQKENIIDESGMPKERFSAEFPKEGPSILRIQQVVRGDSAAYFCASSLRDRPANYGYTFGSGTRLTVV.

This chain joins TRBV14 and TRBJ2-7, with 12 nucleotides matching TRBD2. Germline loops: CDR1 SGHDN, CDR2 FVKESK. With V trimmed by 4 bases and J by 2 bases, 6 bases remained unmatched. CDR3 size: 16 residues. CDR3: CASSPLTSGGTYEQYF. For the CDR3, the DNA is TGTGCCAGCAGCCCCCTGACTAGCGGGGGAACCTACGAGCAGTACTTC.

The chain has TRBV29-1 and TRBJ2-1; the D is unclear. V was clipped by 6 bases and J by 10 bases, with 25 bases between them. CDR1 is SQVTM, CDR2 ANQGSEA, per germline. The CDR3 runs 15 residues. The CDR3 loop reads CSVIRTRALLGEQFF. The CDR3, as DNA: TGCAGCGTAATACGGACCCGCGCACTTCTTGGCGAGCAGTTCTTC.

CDR3 in amino acids: CASSSGGTSGAGEQFF. The DNA of the CDR3 is TGCGCCAGCAGCTCTGGTGGGACTAGCGGAGCGGGTGAGCAGTTCTTC. The V gene is TRBV5-1, the J gene TRBJ2-1; 11 positions agree with TRBD2. CDR1 and CDR2 from the germline V gene are SGHRS and YFSETQ. The CDR3 has 16 residues. Germline trimming cut 3 bases from V and 9 bases from J; bases unmatched to any gene: 11.